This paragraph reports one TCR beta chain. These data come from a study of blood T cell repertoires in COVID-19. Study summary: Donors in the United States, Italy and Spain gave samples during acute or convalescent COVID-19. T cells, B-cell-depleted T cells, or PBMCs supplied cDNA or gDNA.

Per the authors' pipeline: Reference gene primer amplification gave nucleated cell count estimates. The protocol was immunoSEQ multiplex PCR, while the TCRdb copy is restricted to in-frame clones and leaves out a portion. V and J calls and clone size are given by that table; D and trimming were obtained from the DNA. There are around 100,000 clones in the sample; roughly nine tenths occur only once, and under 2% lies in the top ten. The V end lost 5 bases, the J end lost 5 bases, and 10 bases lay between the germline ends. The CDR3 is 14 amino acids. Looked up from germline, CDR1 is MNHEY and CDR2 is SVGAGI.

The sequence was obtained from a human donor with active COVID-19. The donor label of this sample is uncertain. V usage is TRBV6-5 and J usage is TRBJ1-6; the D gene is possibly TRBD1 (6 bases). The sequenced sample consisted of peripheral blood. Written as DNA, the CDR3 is TGTGCCAGCAGTCGGACAGCTAATAATTCACCCCTCCACTTT. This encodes CASSRTANNSPLHF.